This TCR beta chain was retrieved from a study of cytomegalovirus exposure and HLA in healthy donors. Primers included in the PCR were 60 Vbeta and 13 Jbeta primers. Sequencing was performed with immunoSEQ multiplex PCR; in TCRdb, only in-frame clones are kept and a portion is missing. Among roughly 150,000 clones listed, roughly 75% were seen once. This sequence was found in a man between 18 and 29 years old in good health and CMV-seropositive. Sequenced: PBMCs.

The chain's CDR3 is CASSQDPASVETQYF. CDR3 coding DNA: TGCGCCAGCAGCCAAGATCCCGCTAGCGTAGAGACCCAGTACTTC. This rearrangement joins TRBV4-1 to TRBJ2-5; a possible D gene is TRBD2 (6 bases). CDR3 size: 15 residues. Trimming removed 0 bases at V and 4 bases at J, with 12 bases between. Germline V gene lookup returns CDR1 MGHRA and CDR2 YSYEKL.